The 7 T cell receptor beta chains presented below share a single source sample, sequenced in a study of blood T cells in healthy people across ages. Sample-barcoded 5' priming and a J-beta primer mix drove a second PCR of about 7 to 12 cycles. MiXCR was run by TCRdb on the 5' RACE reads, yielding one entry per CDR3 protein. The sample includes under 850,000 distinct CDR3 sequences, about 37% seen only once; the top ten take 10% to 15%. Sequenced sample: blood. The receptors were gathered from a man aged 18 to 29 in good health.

The CDR3 loop reads CASSLPVTDPQPQHF. CDR3 nucleotides: TGTGCCAGCAGTTTACCAGTGACAGATCCTCAGCCCCAGCATTTT. The chain employs TRBV27 and TRBJ1-5; D possibly corresponds to TRBD1 (5 bases). This CDR3 is built from 15 residues. Trimming removed 2 bases at V and 6 bases at J, with 14 bases between. Per germline, CDR1 MNHEY and CDR2 SMNVEV (reference sequence).

The CDR3 DNA sequence: TGCAGTGCTAGTGCTCGTCAGGGGCCTAGGGAAGCTTTCTTT. This codes for CSASARQGPREAFF. V gene TRBV20-1 combines with J gene TRBJ1-1, with D possibly TRBD1 on 6 matching bases. Between the trimmed V and J ends, which lost 3 bases and 8 bases, there was a span of 19 bases. Germline-derived CDR1 and CDR2 are DFQATT and SNEGSKA (reference sequence). CDR3 length: 14 amino acids.

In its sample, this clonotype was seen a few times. The CDR3 DNA is TGTGCCAGCAAGGCCAGGGTGGGGGTGTGGGACAATGAGCAGTTCTTC. Encoded protein: CASKARVGVWDNEQFF. V and J are TRBV2 and TRBJ2-1, with D perhaps TRBD1 or TRBD2 (5 bases each). Deletions cut 7 bases from V and 5 bases from J, with 21 bases between. The V gene's germline CDR1 is SNHLY and CDR2 FYNNEI. The CDR3 covers 16 residues.

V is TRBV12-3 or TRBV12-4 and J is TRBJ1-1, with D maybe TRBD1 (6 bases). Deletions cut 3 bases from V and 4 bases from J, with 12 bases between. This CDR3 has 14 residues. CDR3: CASSFTGRSTEAFF. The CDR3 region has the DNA TGTGCCAGCAGTTTTACAGGGAGGAGCACTGAAGCTTTCTTT.

CDR3 in DNA: TGTGCCAGCAGCTCCGGGCGAGCGAACACTGAAGCTTTCTTT. Protein product: CASSSGRANTEAFF. The chain carries TRBV7-3 and TRBJ1-1, with unresolved D. The CDR3 contains 14 residues. Germline lookup yields CDR1 SGHTA and CDR2 FQGTGA. With 4 bases removed from V and 1 base from J, the gap between germline ends came to 10 bases.

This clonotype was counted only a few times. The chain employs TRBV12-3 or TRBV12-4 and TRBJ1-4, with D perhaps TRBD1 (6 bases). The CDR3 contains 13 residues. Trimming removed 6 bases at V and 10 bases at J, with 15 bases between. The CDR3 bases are TGTGCCAGCAGCCCAGGGGCGCGGGGAAAACTGTTTTTT. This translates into CASSPGARGKLFF.

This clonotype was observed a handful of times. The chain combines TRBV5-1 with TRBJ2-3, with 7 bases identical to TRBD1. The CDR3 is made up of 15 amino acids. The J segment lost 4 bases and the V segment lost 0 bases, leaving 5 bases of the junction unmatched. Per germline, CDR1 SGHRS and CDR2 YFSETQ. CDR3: CASSLDRGAADTQYF. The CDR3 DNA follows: TGCGCCAGCAGCTTGGACAGGGGCGCCGCAGATACGCAGTATTTT.